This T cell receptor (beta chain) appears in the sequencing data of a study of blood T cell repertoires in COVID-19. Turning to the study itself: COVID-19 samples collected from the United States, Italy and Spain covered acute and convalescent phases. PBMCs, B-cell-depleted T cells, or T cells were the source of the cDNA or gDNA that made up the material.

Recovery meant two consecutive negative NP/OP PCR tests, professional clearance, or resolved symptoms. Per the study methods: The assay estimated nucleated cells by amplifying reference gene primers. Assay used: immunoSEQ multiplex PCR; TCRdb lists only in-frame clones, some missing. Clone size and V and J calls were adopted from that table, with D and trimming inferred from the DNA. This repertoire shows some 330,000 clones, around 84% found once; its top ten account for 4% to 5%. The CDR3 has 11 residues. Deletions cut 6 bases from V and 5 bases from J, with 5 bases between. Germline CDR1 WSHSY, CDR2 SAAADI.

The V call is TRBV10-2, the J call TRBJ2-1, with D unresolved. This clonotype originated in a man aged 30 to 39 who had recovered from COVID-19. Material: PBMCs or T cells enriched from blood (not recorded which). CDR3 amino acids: CASSRNNEQFF. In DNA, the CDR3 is TGCGCCAGCAGCAGAAACAATGAGCAGTTCTTC.